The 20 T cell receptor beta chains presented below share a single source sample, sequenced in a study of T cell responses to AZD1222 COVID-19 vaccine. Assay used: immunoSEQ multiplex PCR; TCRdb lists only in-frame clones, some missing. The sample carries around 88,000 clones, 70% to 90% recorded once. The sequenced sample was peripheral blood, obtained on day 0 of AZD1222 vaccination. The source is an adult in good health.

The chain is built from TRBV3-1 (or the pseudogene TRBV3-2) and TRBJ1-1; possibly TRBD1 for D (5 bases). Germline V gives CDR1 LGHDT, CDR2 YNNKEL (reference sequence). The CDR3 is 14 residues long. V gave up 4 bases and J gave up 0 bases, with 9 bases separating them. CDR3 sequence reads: CASSPQGMNTEAFF. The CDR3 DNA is TGTGCCAGCAGCCCCCAGGGTATGAACACTGAAGCTTTCTTT.

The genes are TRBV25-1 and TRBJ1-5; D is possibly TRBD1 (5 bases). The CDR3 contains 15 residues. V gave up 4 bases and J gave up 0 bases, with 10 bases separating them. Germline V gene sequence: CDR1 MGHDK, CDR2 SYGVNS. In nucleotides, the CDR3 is TGTGCCAGCAGTGCGAAGGGGACTAGCAATCAGCCCCAGCATTTT. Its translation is CASSAKGTSNQPQHF.

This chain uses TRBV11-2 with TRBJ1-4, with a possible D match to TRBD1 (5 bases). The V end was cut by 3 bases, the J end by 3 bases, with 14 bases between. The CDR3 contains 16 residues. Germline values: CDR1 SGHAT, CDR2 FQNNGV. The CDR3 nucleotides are TGTGCCAGCAGCTTGTCGCTGGGGGGGGCTAATGAAAAACTGTTTTTT. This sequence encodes CASSLSLGGANEKLFF.

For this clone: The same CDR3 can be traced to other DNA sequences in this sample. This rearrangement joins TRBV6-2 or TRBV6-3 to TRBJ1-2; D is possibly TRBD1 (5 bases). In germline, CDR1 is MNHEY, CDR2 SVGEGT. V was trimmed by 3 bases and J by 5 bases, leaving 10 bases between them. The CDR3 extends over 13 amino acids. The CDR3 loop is CASSYLGEYGYTF. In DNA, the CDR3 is TGTGCCAGCAGTTATCTGGGGGAATATGGCTACACCTTC.

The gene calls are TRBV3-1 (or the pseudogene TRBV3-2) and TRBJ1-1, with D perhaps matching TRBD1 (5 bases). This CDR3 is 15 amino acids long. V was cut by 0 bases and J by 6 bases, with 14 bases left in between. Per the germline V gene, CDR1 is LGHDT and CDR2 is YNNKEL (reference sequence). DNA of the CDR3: TGTGCCAGCAGCCAAGATCGGATGGGGCCCTCTGAAGCTTTCTTT. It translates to CASSQDRMGPSEAFF.

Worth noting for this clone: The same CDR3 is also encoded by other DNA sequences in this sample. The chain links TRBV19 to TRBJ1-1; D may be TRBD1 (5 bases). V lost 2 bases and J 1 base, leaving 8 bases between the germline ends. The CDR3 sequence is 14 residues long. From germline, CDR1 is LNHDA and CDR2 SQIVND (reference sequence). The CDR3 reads CASSITGANTEAFF. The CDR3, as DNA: TGTGCCAGTAGTATAACAGGAGCGAACACTGAAGCTTTCTTT. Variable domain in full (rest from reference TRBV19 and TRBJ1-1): DGGITQSPKYLFRKEGQNVTLSCEQNLNHDAMYWYRQDPGQGLRLIYYSQIVNDFQKGDIAEGYSVSREKKESFPLTVTSAQKNPTAFYLCASSITGANTEAFFGQGTRLTVV.

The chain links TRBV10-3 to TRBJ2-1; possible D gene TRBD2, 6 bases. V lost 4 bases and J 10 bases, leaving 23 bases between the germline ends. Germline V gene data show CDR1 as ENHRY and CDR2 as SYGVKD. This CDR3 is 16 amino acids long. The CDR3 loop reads CAISVGGTVPPREQFF. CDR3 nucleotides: TGTGCCATCAGTGTTGGCGGGACGGTGCCACCGAGAGAGCAGTTCTTC.

CDR3 protein: CASSLDQRGEAFF. CDR3 DNA sequence: TGTGCCAGCAGCTTAGACCAGAGGGGTGAAGCTTTCTTT. The chain recombines TRBV7-8 with TRBJ1-1, with D tentatively TRBD1 (5 bases). Germline CDR1 reads SGHVS; CDR2 reads FQNEAQ. V lost 1 base and J 7 bases, leaving 10 bases between the germline ends. The CDR3 is made up of 13 amino acids.

The CDR3 protein is CAWSGGSSYNEQFF. The DNA of the CDR3 is TGTGCCTGGAGTGGAGGGAGCTCCTACAATGAGCAGTTCTTC. This rearrangement joins TRBV30 to TRBJ2-1; TRBD2 is a possible D gene (5 bases). V lost 1 base to trimming and J lost 0 bases, with 7 bases between them. The CDR3 runs to 14 residues. Germline lookup yields CDR1 GTSNPN and CDR2 SVGIG (reference sequence).

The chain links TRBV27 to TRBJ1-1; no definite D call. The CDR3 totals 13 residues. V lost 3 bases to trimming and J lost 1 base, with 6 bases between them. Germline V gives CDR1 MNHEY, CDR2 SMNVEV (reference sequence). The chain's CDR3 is CASSLERNTEAFF. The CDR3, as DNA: TGTGCCAGCAGTTTGGAGAGGAACACTGAAGCTTTCTTT.

The CDR3 DNA is TGTGCCAGCAGTTACACGGAGGCGGCACCCCTCCACTTT. Amino acid sequence: CASSYTEAAPLHF. The V gene is TRBV6-5, the J gene TRBJ1-6; no firm D call. CDR3 size: 13 residues. The germline gives CDR1 MNHEY, CDR2 SVGAGI. The ends were cut back, 2 bases at V and 11 bases at J, with 10 bases in the middle.

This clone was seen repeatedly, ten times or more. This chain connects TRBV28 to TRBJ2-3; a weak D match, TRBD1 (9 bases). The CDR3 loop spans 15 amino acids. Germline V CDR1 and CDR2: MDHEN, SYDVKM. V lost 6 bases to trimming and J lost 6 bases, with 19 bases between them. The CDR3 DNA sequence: TGTGCCAGCAGGGGGACAGGGACTAGTAGGGATACGCAGTATTTT. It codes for CASRGTGTSRDTQYF.

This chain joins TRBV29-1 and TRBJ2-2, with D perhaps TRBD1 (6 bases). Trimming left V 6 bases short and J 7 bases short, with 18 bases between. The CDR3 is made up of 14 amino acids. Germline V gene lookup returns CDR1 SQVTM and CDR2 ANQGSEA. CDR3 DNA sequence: TGCAGCGTCGCTGGACAGCCCCAGAGCGGGGAGCTGTTTTTT. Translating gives CSVAGQPQSGELFF.

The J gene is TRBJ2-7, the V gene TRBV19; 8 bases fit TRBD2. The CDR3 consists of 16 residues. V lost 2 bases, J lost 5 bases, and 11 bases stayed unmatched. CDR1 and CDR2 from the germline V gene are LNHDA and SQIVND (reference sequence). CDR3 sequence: CASSIKSGGPEDEQYF. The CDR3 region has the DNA TGTGCCAGTAGTATAAAGAGCGGGGGCCCCGAGGACGAGCAGTACTTC. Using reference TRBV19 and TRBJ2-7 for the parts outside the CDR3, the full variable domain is DGGITQSPKYLFRKEGQNVTLSCEQNLNHDAMYWYRQDPGQGLRLIYYSQIVNDFQKGDIAEGYSVSREKKESFPLTVTSAQKNPTAFYLCASSIKSGGPEDEQYFGPGTRLTVT.

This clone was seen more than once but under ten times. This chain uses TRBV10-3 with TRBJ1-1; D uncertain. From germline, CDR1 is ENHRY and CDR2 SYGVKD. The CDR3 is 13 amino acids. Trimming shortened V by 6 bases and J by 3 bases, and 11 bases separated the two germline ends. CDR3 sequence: CAIRTQKYTEAFF. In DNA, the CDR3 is TGTGCCATCAGGACACAAAAGTACACTGAAGCTTTCTTT.

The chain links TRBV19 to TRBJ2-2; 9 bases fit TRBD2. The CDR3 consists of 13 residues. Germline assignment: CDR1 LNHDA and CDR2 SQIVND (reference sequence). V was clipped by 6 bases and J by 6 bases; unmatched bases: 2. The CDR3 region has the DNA TGTGCCAGTAGCAAGCGGGAGGCCGGGGAGCTGTTTTTT. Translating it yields CASSKREAGELFF.

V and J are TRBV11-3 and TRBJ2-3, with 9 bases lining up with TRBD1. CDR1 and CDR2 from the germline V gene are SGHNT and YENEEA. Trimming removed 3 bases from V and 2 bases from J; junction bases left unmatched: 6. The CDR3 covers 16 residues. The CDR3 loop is CASSLTTGGNTDTQYF. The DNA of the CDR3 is TGTGCCAGCAGCTTGACGACAGGGGGAAACACAGATACGCAGTATTTT.

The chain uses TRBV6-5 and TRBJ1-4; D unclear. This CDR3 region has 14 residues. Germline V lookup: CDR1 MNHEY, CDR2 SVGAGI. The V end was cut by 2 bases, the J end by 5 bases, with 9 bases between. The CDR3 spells CASSYVNLNEKLFF. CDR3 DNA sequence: TGTGCCAGCAGTTACGTGAACCTAAATGAAAAACTGTTTTTT.

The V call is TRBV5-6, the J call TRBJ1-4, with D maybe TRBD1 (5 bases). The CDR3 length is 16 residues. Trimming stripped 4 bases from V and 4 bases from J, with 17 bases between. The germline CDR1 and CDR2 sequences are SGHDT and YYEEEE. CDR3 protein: CASSLYTGPVNEKLFF. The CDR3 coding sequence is TGTGCCAGCAGCCTATACACGGGACCGGTTAATGAAAAACTGTTTTTT.

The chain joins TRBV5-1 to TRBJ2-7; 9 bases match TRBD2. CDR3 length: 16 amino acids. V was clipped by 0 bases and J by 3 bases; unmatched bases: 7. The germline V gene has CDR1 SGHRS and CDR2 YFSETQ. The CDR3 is CASSLEMSGRFYEQYF. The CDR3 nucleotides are TGCGCCAGCAGCTTGGAGATGAGCGGGAGGTTCTACGAGCAGTACTTC.